Presented here are 9 T cell receptor beta chains from one specimen sequenced in a study of breast tumors, draining lymph nodes, adjacent tissues. One entry per CDR3 protein results from TCRdb running MiXCR on the multiplex PCR reads. The data contain 250,000 or so distinct CDR3 sequences, 30% to 35% of them singletons. Breast cancer patients provided tissue from their axillary draining lymph nodes. The sample taken for sequencing was axillary lymph node tissue. Receptor source: a female donor with breast cancer. Some clones in this sample may be carry-over from other donors' samples.

In this sample, this clonotype turned up a few times. This sequence joins TRBV19 and TRBJ1-1, with unresolved D. Germline V gives CDR1 LNHDA, CDR2 SQIVND (reference sequence). V lost 0 bases and J 9 bases, leaving 14 bases between the germline ends. The CDR3 totals 14 residues. DNA of the CDR3: TGTGCCAGTAGTATAGATCCGAGCGGCAGGCAAGCTTTCTTT. It yields the protein CASSIDPSGRQAFF.

The chain has TRBV10-2 and TRBJ1-6, with 11 positions matching TRBD1. This CDR3 is 14 amino acids long. Germline V gene lookup returns CDR1 WSHSY and CDR2 SAAADI. J gave up 10 bases and V 8 bases, and 7 bases lay outside the gene matches. The CDR3 reads CASCRTGGQSPLHF. The CDR3 DNA sequence: TGCGCCAGCTGTCGGACAGGGGGCCAGTCACCCCTCCACTTT.

This rearrangement joins TRBV3-2 to TRBJ1-5. TRBV3-2 is a listed pseudogene. The CDR3 is 18 residues long. The CDR3 here is CASSQEEKGVINNQPQHF. The CDR3, as DNA: TGTGCCAGCAGCCAAGAAGAGAAAGGTGTAATAAACAATCAGCCCCAGCATTTT.

The chain couples TRBV24-1 to TRBJ2-6; weak D call: TRBD2 (5 bases). The CDR3 consists of 17 residues. Germline CDR1 is KGHDR and CDR2 is SFDVKD. Trimming stripped 3 bases from V and 1 base from J, with 12 bases between. For the CDR3, the DNA is TGTGCCACCAGTGATGCGGAACCGGGGTCTGGGGCCAACGTCCTGACTTTC. Encoded protein: CATSDAEPGSGANVLTF.

This chain connects TRBV5-5 to TRBJ2-4, with 7 bases lining up with TRBD2. V shed 0 bases and J 4 bases; nucleotides not matched to a gene: 4. The CDR3 contains 15 residues. Germline CDR1 is SGHKS and CDR2 is YYEKEE (reference sequence). CDR3 nucleotide sequence: TGTGCCAGCAGCTTGGGCTTGCGGGGGAAAAACATTCAGTACTTC. Protein: CASSLGLRGKNIQYF.

This clonotype came up once. A much larger clone is a single base away; this may be a read error. The chain uses TRBV11-2 and TRBJ2-7; TRBD1 or TRBD2 may be the D gene (5 bases each). Trimming took off 0 bases at V and 6 bases at J, with 12 bases between the two ends. The CDR3 length is 14 residues. Looked up from germline, CDR1 is SGHAT and CDR2 is FQNNGV. In DNA form, the CDR3 reads TGTGCCAGCAGCTTAGAGGGACCAGCTAGCGAGCAGTACTTC. Translation gives CASSLEGPASEQYF.

The chain joins TRBV30 to TRBJ2-7; either TRBD1 or TRBD2 may fit D (5 bases each). The V gene's germline CDR1 is GTSNPN and CDR2 SVGIG (reference sequence). Deletions cut 4 bases from V and 9 bases from J, with 16 bases between. The CDR3 has 12 residues. The CDR3 loop is CAWKLGSGGQYF. In nucleotides, the CDR3 is TGTGCCTGGAAGTTAGGGTCTGGGGGGCAGTACTTC.

There are many counts of this clonotype. The chain links TRBV20-1 to TRBJ2-1; 10 bases are shared with TRBD2. In germline, CDR1 is DFQATT, CDR2 SNEGSKA (reference sequence). The CDR3 totals 14 residues. V dropped 6 bases and J dropped 9; count of bases not matched to a gene: 11. CDR3 amino acids: CSALYQLAGLEQFF. CDR3 bases: TGCAGTGCCCTTTATCAACTAGCGGGACTTGAGCAGTTCTTC.

This clonotype was counted ten times or more. The chain is built from TRBV9 and TRBJ2-7; 14 nucleotides align to TRBD2. CDR1 SGDLS and CDR2 YYNGEE come from the germline V gene. V gave up 4 bases and J gave up 6 bases; unmatched junction bases: 6. This CDR3 contains 15 residues. The CDR3 bases are TGTGCCAGCAGCCCCCGACTAGCGGGAGGGGGCGAGCAGTACTTC. Its translation: CASSPRLAGGGEQYF. Drawing the rest from reference TRBV9 and TRBJ2-7, the complete variable domain is DSGVTQTPKHLITATGQRVTLRCSPRSGDLSVYWYQQSLDQGLQFLIQYYNGEERAKGNILERFSAQQFPDLHSELNLSSLELGDSALYFCASSPRLAGGGEQYFGPGTRLTVT.